Included here is one T cell receptor (beta chain) sequence, with context. What it binds is unknown. The sample originates from a study of cytomegalovirus exposure and HLA in healthy donors. PCR was performed using 60 Vbeta and 13 Jbeta primers. Assay: immunoSEQ multiplex PCR; the TCRdb copy retains only in-frame clones and omits some. The table lists about 130,000 clones, 65% to 90% of them singletons. Notes on the study in general: Among TCR beta chains, those listed as cytomegalovirus-associated numbered about 150. Researchers reportedly found TCR beta sequences accurately predicted most subjects' HLA-A and HLA-B alleles.

With 6 bases removed from V and 2 bases from J, the gap between germline ends came to 8 bases. The CDR3 length is 13 residues. Per the germline V gene, CDR1 is SGHRS and CDR2 is YFSETQ. The rearrangement joins TRBV5-1 to TRBJ2-2; D is uncertain. The sample consisted of PBMCs. This TCR was recovered from a girl aged 2 to 10 in good health and CMV-seronegative. The CDR3, as DNA: TGCGCCAGCAACGGGTTTAACACCGGGGAGCTGTTTTTT. Amino acid sequence: CASNGFNTGELFF.